The entry that follows covers one T cell receptor beta chain sequence. Construction of the TCRbeta library involved unique molecular identifiers. TCRdb re-called the PCR reads with MiXCR, one entry per CDR3 protein. Here the sample spans some 500,000 distinct CDR3 sequences, over 25% being singletons. This sample was taken from a study of T-cell reconstitution after alpha-beta-depleted transplantation in children. The sequencing used PBMCs from the stem cell graft donor, collected from the stem cell graft. The receptor comes from a human donor who donated a stem cell graft to a child with aplastic anemia.

The CDR3 nucleotides read TGTGCCAGCACGCAGGACGGGAACAATGAGCAGTTCTTC. Translation: CASTQDGNNEQFF. This chain uses TRBV6-1 with TRBJ2-1; D is possibly TRBD2 (5 bases). The V gene lost 7 bases and the J gene lost 5 bases, with 12 bases spanning the gap. Germline CDR1 and CDR2: MNHNS and SASEGT. The CDR3 is 13 amino acids.